This TCR beta chain was found in a study of blood T cell repertoires in COVID-19. Overall study context: COVID-19 samples from acute and convalescent phases originated in the United States, Italy and Spain.

Measured with immunoSEQ multiplex PCR; TCRdb has only the in-frame clones, and not every one. This sample has roughly 100,000 clones, with roughly 89% found just once. CDR3 length: 14 residues. The V gene's germline CDR1 is KGHDR and CDR2 SFDVKD. V was shortened by 7 bases and J by 4 bases, with 12 bases between the two germline ends. The chain recombines TRBV24-1 with TRBJ2-2; perhaps TRBD1 as D (5 bases). The sequence was collected from a human donor in a cohort sampled during active COVID-19. Sequencing was done on a sample of peripheral blood. The CDR3 is CATSPGSGTGELFF. Here the CDR3 DNA reads TGTGCCACCAGCCCAGGGTCAGGCACCGGGGAGCTGTTTTTT.